These T cell receptor beta chains were read from a single sample in a study of blood T cell repertoires in COVID-19. Clones were read by immunoSEQ multiplex PCR, and TCRdb kept only the in-frame ones, dropping some. Among about 110,000 clones listed, over 70% were seen once. The sample was peripheral blood. Receptors originate from a woman between 50 and 59 years old with acute or convalescent COVID-19. Each CDR3 is given with its conserved first and last residue. Fields, in order: V gene, clone size, CDR3 length, J gene, D gene, CDR3 protein, CDR3 DNA. A D gene is named only where the DNA matches it firmly. The size field is filled for only some rows; it gives once, few, many or a size class.

TRBV12-3/TRBV12-4	few	12	TRBJ2-7	.	CASSFRSQEQYF	TGTGCCAGCAGTTTCAGGTCCCAAGAGCAGTACTTC
TRBV6-5	.	14	TRBJ1-2	.	CASRTPGQPYGYTF	TGTGCCAGCAGGACGCCGGGACAACCCTATGGCTACACCTTC
TRBV27	once	15	TRBJ2-5	.	CASSLTSWPEETQYF	TGTGCCAGCAGTTTAACCTCTTGGCCCGAAGAGACCCAGTACTTC
TRBV6-1	medium-sized	13	TRBJ1-6	.	CASSDRENSPLHF	TGTGCCAGCAGTGACAGGGAAAATTCACCCCTCCACTTT
TRBV3-1/TRBV3-2	.	14	TRBJ1-3	.	CASSPRDSGNTIYF	TGTGCCAGCAGCCCCCGGGACTCTGGAAACACCATATATTTT
TRBV5-6	.	14	TRBJ1-4	.	CASSLAGLGEKLFF	TGTGCCAGCAGCTTGGCAGGGCTGGGTGAAAAACTGTTTTTT
TRBV18	.	10	TRBJ1-2	.	CASSADGYTF	TGTGCCAGCTCAGCAGATGGCTACACCTTC
TRBV6-4	once	14	TRBJ1-1	.	CASSGPGGYTEAFF	TGTGCCAGCAGTGGCCCCGGGGGTTACACTGAAGCTTTCTTT
TRBV6-6	.	14	TRBJ1-4	.	CASNGGRTNEKLFF	TGTGCCAGCAACGGGGGGCGAACTAATGAAAAACTGTTTTTT
TRBV3-1/TRBV3-2	.	15	TRBJ1-4	.	CASSPATTTNEKLFF	TGTGCCAGCAGCCCCGCGACTACAACTAATGAAAAACTGTTTTTT
TRBV18	.	12	TRBJ1-5	.	CASSHENQPQHF	TGTGCCAGCTCACATGAGAATCAGCCCCAGCATTTT
TRBV10-3	.	16	TRBJ2-1	.	CAITTDGYGAYNEQFF	TGTGCCATCACCACAGACGGTTACGGGGCCTACAATGAGCAGTTCTTC
TRBV6-5	.	14	TRBJ1-2	.	CASSYSGLRGGYTF	TGTGCCAGCAGTTACTCGGGTCTTAGGGGGGGCTACACCTTC
TRBV5-1	.	17	TRBJ2-7	TRBD2	CASSLGSPGLAGYEQYF	TGCGCCAGCAGCTTGGGGTCCCCGGGACTAGCGGGGTACGAGCAGTACTTC
TRBV7-4	.	17	TRBJ1-3	.	CASSLTPGGNPGNTIYF	TGTGCCAGCAGCTTAACCCCAGGAGGAAATCCCGGAAACACCATATATTTT
TRBV24-1	few	16	TRBJ2-5	TRBD1	CATSDSGTGGEETQYF	TGTGCCACCAGTGATAGTGGGACAGGGGGCGAGGAGACCCAGTACTTC
TRBV19	.	14	TRBJ1-6	.	CASTQGRSSSPLHF	TGTGCCAGTACCCAGGGTCGATCGAGTTCACCCCTCCACTTT
TRBV5-1	.	14	TRBJ2-2	.	CASSLDRGTGELFF	TGCGCCAGCAGCTTGGACCGGGGCACCGGGGAGCTGTTTTTT
TRBV10-1	.	16	TRBJ2-1	TRBD2	CASSDSGNTRRNEQFF	TGCGCCAGCAGTGATAGCGGGAACACCCGGAGGAATGAGCAGTTCTTC
TRBV30	.	13	TRBJ1-2	TRBD1	CACQRDSVDGYTF	TGTGCCTGCCAACGGGACAGTGTCGATGGCTACACCTTC
TRBV30	.	16	TRBJ1-2	TRBD1	CAWGPPDRATNYGYTF	TGTGCCTGGGGGCCACCAGACAGGGCCACTAACTATGGCTACACCTTC
TRBV29-1	.	14	TRBJ1-1	.	CSVAREAVGTEAFF	TGCAGCGTTGCTAGAGAGGCAGTAGGAACTGAAGCTTTCTTT
TRBV7-2	.	14	TRBJ1-2	TRBD1	CASSSRTGPGGYTF	TGTGCCAGCAGCTCTCGGACAGGGCCCGGTGGCTACACCTTC
TRBV28	once	15	TRBJ1-1	TRBD1	CASTPGGSKNTEAFF	TGTGCCAGCACCCCAGGGGGCAGTAAGAACACTGAAGCTTTCTTT
TRBV7-8	few	13	TRBJ1-1	.	CASSLPTFGEAFF	TGTGCCAGCAGCTTGCCGACTTTTGGTGAGGCTTTCTTT
TRBV6-5	.	15	TRBJ2-1	.	CASSYRSGFYNEQFF	TGTGCCAGCAGTTACCGGTCAGGATTTTACAATGAGCAGTTCTTC